Sequencing of this T cell receptor beta chain was carried out in a study of radiotherapy plus CTLA-4 blockade in lung cancer. As for the study in general: Objective responses arose in approximately 17% of patients, and 25% to 35% experienced disease control.

TCRdb's table, derived via immunoSEQ multiplex PCR, lists solely in-frame clones and lacks some. The sample carries 95,000 to 150,000 clones, just under 90% recorded once. Alongside CTLA-4 blockade with ipilimumab, patients with chemo-refractory metastatic non-small-cell lung cancer received focal radiation. General study findings and limits: Radiotherapy was combined with ipilimumab, and tumor-derived TCR clones then expanded in blood.

A remark on this clone: Antigen: not known.

CDR1 and CDR2 from the germline V gene are MNHEY and SVGAGI. The ends were cut back, 6 bases at V and 3 bases at J, with 8 bases in the middle. The CDR3 runs 13 residues. Source: peripheral blood, taken from a patient treated with radiotherapy plus ipilimumab. The chain carries TRBV6-5 and TRBJ1-4, with unresolved D. This TCR came from a human donor with non-small cell lung cancer that progressed on radiotherapy plus ipilimumab. The CDR3 coding sequence is TGTGCCAGCAGCCAACAGCCTAATGAAAAACTGTTTTTT. Amino acid sequence: CASSQQPNEKLFF.